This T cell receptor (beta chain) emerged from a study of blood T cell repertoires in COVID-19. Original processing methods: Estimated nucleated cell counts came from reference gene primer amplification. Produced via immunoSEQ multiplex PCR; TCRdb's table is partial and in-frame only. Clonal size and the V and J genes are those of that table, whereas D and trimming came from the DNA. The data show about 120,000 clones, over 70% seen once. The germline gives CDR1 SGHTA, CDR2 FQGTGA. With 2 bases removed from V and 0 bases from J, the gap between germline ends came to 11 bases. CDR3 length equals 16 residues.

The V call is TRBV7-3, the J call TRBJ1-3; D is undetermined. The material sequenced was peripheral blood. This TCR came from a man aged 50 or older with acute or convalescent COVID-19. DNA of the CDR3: TGTGCCAGCAGCTTACTCATCGGGAGCTCTGGAAACACCATATATTTT. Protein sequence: CASSLLIGSSGNTIYF.